This T cell receptor beta chain was captured by sequencing in a study of human T cells and chemical hapten exposure (dated by TCRdb to about 2021). In terms of the full investigation: Libraries were pooled for sequencing, and variation in per-sample TCR yields was attributed mainly to small differences in library volumes within the pool. Peripheral blood TCR repertoire changes were tracked in vivo in alopecia patients during primary and secondary sensitization to the hapten diphenylcyclopropenone (DPC). From each blood RNA sample, both TCR alpha and TCR beta chains were sequenced.

Notes on this clonotype: What antigen it recognizes has not been identified. Base qualities are missing; no much larger clone stands one base away.

For CDR1 and CDR2, the germline V gene lists SGHAT and FQNNGV. Relative to germline, V is 0 bases shorter and J is 2 bases shorter, with 4 bases between their ends. Spanning cysteine to phenylalanine, the CDR3 consists of 14 amino acids. CDR3 DNA is the only sequence kept; it has 42 bases, read in frame from the first base. The investigation overall reported the following: After repeated subsampling, the strength of the expansion versus patch-test correlation and the threshold at which it became significant changed. DPC sensitization did not change the number of TCRs with a frequency above 1 in 1000, and there was no evidence of changes in global repertoire structure.

The library was obtained by RACE. Sequencing relied on a NextSeq 500. Library preparation attached unique molecular identifiers to individual cDNA molecules for quantitative, reproducible TCR counting. The study's processing was this. Samples had a median of about 96,000 TCRs, with a range from roughly 20,000 to 690,600. V, J and CDR3 annotation of the TCR reads was carried out using the Decombinator software suite. To make PS versus PT1 abundance plots, every sample was subsampled to the same number of TCRs (28,000). Expanded TCRs were defined as absent before sensitization and observed at least eight times at the 2-week time point. TCRdb applied fastp at Q25 and MiXCR to the public reads, then kept only in-frame beta chains. Every distinct CDR3 protein forms one entry, paired with its most common genes and DNA. The V and J calls here are based on TCRdb, not the publication. This sample holds 85,000 to 95,000 distinct CDR3 sequences; over 8% were observed only once. Around 2.8% of the sample is taken by the ten largest.

The sample's time point, from its label and the paper: healthy volunteer bleed at 2 weeks. Unfractionated whole blood was collected in Tempus Blood RNA tubes, and total RNA was extracted from that blood. About 5 healthy volunteers were used as TCR sequencing controls and were bled at day 0, 2 weeks and 6 weeks. This TCR was recovered from a female donor in good health. Some clones in this sample may be carry-over from other donors' samples. The chain joins TRBV11-2 to TRBJ1-4, with the D segment identity uncertain. The sample consisted of whole blood. The DNA sequence is TGTGCCAGCAGCTTAGACAGGACTAATGAAAAACTGTTTTTT. The translation is CASSLDRTNEKLFF.